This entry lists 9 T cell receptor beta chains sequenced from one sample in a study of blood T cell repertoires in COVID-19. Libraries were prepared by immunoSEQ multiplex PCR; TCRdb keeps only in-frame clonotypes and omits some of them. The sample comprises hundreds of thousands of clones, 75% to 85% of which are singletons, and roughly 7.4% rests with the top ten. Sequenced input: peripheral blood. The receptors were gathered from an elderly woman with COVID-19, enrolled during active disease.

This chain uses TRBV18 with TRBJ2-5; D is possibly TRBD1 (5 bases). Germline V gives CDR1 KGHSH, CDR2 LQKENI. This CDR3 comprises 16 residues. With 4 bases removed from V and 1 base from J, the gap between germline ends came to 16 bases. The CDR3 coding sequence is TGTGCCAGCTCACAGTGGGGCACGAATTCCCAAGAGACCCAGTACTTC. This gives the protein CASSQWGTNSQETQYF. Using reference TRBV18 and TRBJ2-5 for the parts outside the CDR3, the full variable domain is NAGVMQNPRHLVRRRGQEARLRCSPMKGHSHVYWYRQLPEEGLKFMVYLQKENIIDESGMPKERFSAEFPKEGPSILRIQQVVRGDSAAYFCASSQWGTNSQETQYFGPGTRLLVL.

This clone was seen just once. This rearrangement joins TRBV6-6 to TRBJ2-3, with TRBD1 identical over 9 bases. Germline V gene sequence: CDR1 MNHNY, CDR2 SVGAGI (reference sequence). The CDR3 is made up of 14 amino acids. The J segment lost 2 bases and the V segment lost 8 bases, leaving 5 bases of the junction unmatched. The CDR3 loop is CASSRDRATDTQYF. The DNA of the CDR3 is TGTGCCAGCTCCCGGGACAGGGCCACAGATACGCAGTATTTT.

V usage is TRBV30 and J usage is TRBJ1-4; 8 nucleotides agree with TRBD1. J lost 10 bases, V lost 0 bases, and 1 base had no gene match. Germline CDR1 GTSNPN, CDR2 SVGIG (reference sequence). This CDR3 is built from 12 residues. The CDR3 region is CAWSVGQGKLFF. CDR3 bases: TGTGCCTGGAGTGTAGGACAGGGAAAACTGTTTTTT. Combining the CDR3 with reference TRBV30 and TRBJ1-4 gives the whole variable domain SQTIHQWPATLVQPVGSPLSLECTVEGTSNPNLYWYRQAAGRGLQLLFYSVGIGQISSEVPQNLSASRPQDRQFILSSKKLLLSDSGFYLCAWSVGQGKLFFGSGTQLSVL.

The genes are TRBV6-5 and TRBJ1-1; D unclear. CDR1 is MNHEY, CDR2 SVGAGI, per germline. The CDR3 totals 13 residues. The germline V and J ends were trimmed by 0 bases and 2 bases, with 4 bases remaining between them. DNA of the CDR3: TGTGCCAGCAGTTACTCATATAACACTGAAGCTTTCTTT. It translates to CASSYSYNTEAFF.

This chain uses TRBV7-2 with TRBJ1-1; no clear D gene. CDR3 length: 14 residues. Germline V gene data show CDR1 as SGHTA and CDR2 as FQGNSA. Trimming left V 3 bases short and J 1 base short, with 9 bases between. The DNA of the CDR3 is TGTGCCAGCAGCTTTGGCCCGGGGAACACTGAAGCTTTCTTT. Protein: CASSFGPGNTEAFF.

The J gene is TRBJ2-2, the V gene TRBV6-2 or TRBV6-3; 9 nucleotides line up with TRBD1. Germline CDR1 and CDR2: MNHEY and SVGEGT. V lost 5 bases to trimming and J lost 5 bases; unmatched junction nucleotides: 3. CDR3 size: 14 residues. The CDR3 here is CASSRTGVTGELFF. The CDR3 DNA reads TGTGCCAGCAGTAGGACAGGGGTAACCGGGGAGCTGTTTTTT.

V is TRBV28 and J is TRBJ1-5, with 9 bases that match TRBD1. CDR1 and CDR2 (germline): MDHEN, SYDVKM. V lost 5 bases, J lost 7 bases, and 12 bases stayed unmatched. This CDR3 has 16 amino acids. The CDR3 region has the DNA TGTGCCAGCAGTCCCCCACCGGCGACAGGGGGACAGCCCCAGCATTTT. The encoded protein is CASSPPPATGGQPQHF.

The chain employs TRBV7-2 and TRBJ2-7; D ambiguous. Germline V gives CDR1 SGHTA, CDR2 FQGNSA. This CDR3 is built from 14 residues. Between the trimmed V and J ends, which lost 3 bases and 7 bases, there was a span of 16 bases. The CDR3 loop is CASSFERLTEEQYF. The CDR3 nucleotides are TGTGCCAGCAGCTTTGAGAGACTTACGGAAGAGCAGTACTTC.

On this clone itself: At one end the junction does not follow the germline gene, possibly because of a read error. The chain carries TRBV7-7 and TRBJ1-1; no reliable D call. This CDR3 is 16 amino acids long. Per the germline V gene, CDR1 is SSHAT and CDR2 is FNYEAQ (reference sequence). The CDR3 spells CASSSRARGLNTEAFF. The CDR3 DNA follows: TGTGCTAGCAGCTCAAGGGCCCGAGGGCTGAACACTGAAGCTTTCTTT.